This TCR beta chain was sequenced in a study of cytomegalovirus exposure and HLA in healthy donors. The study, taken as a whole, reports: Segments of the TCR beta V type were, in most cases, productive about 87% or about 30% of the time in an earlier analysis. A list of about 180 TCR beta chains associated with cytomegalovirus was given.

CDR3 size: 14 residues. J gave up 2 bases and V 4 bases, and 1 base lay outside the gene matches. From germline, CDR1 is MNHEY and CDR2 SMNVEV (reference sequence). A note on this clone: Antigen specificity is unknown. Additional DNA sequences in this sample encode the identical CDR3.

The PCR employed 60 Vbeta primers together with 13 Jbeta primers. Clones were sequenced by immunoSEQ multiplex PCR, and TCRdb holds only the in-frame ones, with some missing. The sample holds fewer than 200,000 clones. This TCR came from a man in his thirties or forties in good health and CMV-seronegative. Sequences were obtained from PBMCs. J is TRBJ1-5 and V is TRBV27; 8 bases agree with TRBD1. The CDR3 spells CASSSGGGNQPQHF. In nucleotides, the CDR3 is TGTGCCAGCAGTTCAGGGGGCGGCAATCAGCCCCAGCATTTT.